This is a list of T cell receptor beta chains from one sample in a study of T cell repertoires in cytomegalovirus infection. Each CDR3 protein is one row after TCRdb ran MiXCR on the reads. The data hold around 800,000 distinct CDR3 sequences, with approximately 29% observed a single time. Their specific antigens are unknown. The sequencing used cultured CD8+ T cells from PBMCs, collected from culture after CMV antigen stimulation. The receptors stem from a human donor in good health (CMV status not recorded). Some clones in this sample may be carry-over from other donors' samples. Each CDR3 is given with its conserved first and last residue. The D gene is left open where the match is weak. Clone size, where shown, is once, few, many, or a class for clones that have expanded.

TRBV20-1,-,TRBJ1-1,-,TGCAGTGCTAGACTCCGGGGCGTGAACACTGAAGCTTTCTTT,CSARLRGVNTEAFF
TRBV2,-,TRBJ2-1,-,TGTGCCAGCACTCGGGGCTACTCCTACAATGAGCAGTTCTTC,CASTRGYSYNEQFF
TRBV6-8,-,TRBJ1-5,-,TGTGCCAGCAGTTACTCGAGTGCCTGGGGCAATCAGCCCCAGCATTTT,CASSYSSAWGNQPQHF
TRBV7-9,-,TRBJ1-2,-,TGTGCCAGCAGCTTAATTGTTTGGAATGGCTACACCTTC,CASSLIVWNGYTF
TRBV6-1,once,TRBJ1-5,-,TGTGCCAGCAGTGACCCTTATAGCAATCAGCCCCAGCATTTT,CASSDPYSNQPQHF
TRBV5-1,once,TRBJ1-1,-,TGCGCCAGCAGCTTAGGGACCTTGGGCGCTGAAGCTTTCTTT,CASSLGTLGAEAFF
TRBV6-6,-,TRBJ2-2,-,TGTGCCAGCAGTTCTTCTCAGGCAACTCTGAACACCGGGGAGCTGTTTTTT,CASSSSQATLNTGELFF
TRBV6-5,few,TRBJ2-1,TRBD1,TGTGCCAGCAGTCACAGGGGGCACTACAATGAGCAGTTCTTC,CASSHRGHYNEQFF
TRBV24-1,-,TRBJ2-1,TRBD2,TGTGCCACCAGTGACCCTCGGACTAGCGGGGGGGCGGTCTCCTACAATGAGCAGTTCTTC,CATSDPRTSGGAVSYNEQFF
TRBV4-3,-,TRBJ1-1,-,TGCGCCAGCAGCCTAGATCAGGGTGCCACTGAAGCTTTCTTT,CASSLDQGATEAFF
TRBV19,-,TRBJ2-5,TRBD1,TGTGCCAGTAGTACCCTCCCGACAGGGATGGAGACCCAGTACTTC,CASSTLPTGMETQYF